This TCR beta chain is drawn from a study of tumor-infiltrating lymphocytes in oesophageal squamous cell carcinoma. TCRdb recomputed calls from the PCR reads with MiXCR, one row per CDR3 protein. Of more than 8,000 distinct CDR3 sequences in the sample, roughly 61% were seen once. The CDR3 spans 17 residues. With V trimmed by 1 base and J by 9 bases, 12 bases remained unmatched. Germline CDR1 and CDR2: SEHNR and FQNEAQ (reference sequence). The receptor's source is a female donor with esophageal squamous cell carcinoma. Sequences were obtained from esophageal tumor tissue. The chain carries TRBV7-9 and TRBJ2-1; TRBD2 agrees at 10 bases. The CDR3: CASSLDGASGSIGEQFF. The CDR3 DNA reads TGTGCCAGCAGCTTAGATGGTGCTAGCGGGAGTATAGGTGAGCAGTTCTTC.